One and the same sample provided the 9 T cell receptor beta chains below, sequenced in a study of T cell responses to AZD1222 COVID-19 vaccine (dated by TCRdb to the early 2020s). The meaning of the sample's time point label: baseline before first vaccination. The library was made by the immunoSEQ multiplex PCR assay. This immuneACCESS table, as held by TCRdb, lists in-frame sequences with V and J called but not all clones. Of the missing ones, under half trace to an unresolved V gene in checked studies; the others have no known cause. This sample is represented by 100,000 to 150,000 clones; roughly 90% of them were singletons. 3.5% to 5% of the sample is taken by the ten largest. The sample was peripheral blood, taken on day 0 of AZD1222 vaccination. All receptors come from an adult in good health.

Only a few counts were recorded for this clone. The J gene is TRBJ1-6, the V gene TRBV7-2; D is possibly TRBD1 (5 bases). The CDR3 length is 16 residues. Trimming stripped 5 bases from V and 3 bases from J, with 14 bases between. The V gene's germline CDR1 is SGHTA and CDR2 FQGNSA. CDR3 in DNA: TGTGCCAGCAGCGCTCCACCGGGACTCTATAATTCACCCCTCCACTTT. Encoded protein: CASSAPPGLYNSPLHF.

The chain recombines TRBV10-3 with TRBJ1-1; D is undetermined. The CDR3 length is 12 residues. The V gene's germline CDR1 is ENHRY and CDR2 SYGVKD. V dropped 7 bases and J dropped 0 bases, with 6 bases sitting between them. For the CDR3, the DNA is TGTGCCATCAAGACCTTGAACACTGAAGCTTTCTTT. Translation: CAIKTLNTEAFF.

This chain links TRBV6-5 with TRBJ2-4; tentative D call: TRBD2 (5 bases). Germline-derived CDR1 and CDR2 are MNHEY and SVGAGI. The CDR3 consists of 11 residues. In DNA form, the CDR3 reads TGTGTCACCAGCGGAGGAAACATTCAGTACTTC. Its translation: CVTSGGNIQYF.

The chain recombines TRBV7-3 with TRBJ2-3; D is undetermined. V shed 3 bases and J shed 8 bases, with 9 bases lying between them. CDR3 length equals 12 residues. Germline CDR1 reads SGHTA; CDR2 reads FQGTGA. The CDR3 bases are TGTGCCAGCAGCTTTCAACTGGGTACGCAGTATTTT. It translates to CASSFQLGTQYF.

The chain joins TRBV6-5 to TRBJ1-1, with D tentatively TRBD1 (6 bases). This CDR3 has 13 amino acids. Trimming took off 4 bases at V and 10 bases at J, with 16 bases between the two ends. From germline, CDR1 is MNHEY and CDR2 SVGAGI. CDR3 in DNA: TGTGCCAGCAGTTCTAAATACAGGGATGGAGCTTTCTTT. Its protein is CASSSKYRDGAFF.

This clone was seen just once. The V gene is TRBV27, the J gene TRBJ1-1, with D unresolved. Germline V gene lookup returns CDR1 MNHEY and CDR2 SMNVEV (reference sequence). The CDR3 runs 15 residues. Trimming took 0 bases from V and 5 from J, leaving 13 bases between them. The CDR3 here is CASSLSGRSGTEAFF. The CDR3 nucleotides are TGTGCCAGCAGTTTATCGGGCCGGAGTGGTACTGAAGCTTTCTTT.

The V and J genes are TRBV4-3 and TRBJ1-1; the D gene is possibly TRBD1 (6 bases). The CDR3 runs 13 residues. Trimming took off 5 bases at V and 1 base at J, with 8 bases between the two ends. Germline V gene sequence: CDR1 LGHNA, CDR2 YSLEER. The CDR3 nucleotides are TGCGCCAGCAGCAAACAGGGGAACACTGAAGCTTTCTTT. Protein product: CASSKQGNTEAFF.

The V and J genes are TRBV19 and TRBJ1-3, with TRBD1 as a possible D gene (6 bases). The CDR3 has 15 residues. V was cut by 7 bases and J by 5 bases, with 18 bases left in between. The germline gives CDR1 LNHDA, CDR2 SQIVND (reference sequence). CDR3 DNA: TGTGCCAGTACCCATCAGGGGCAGGGAAGAAACACCATATATTTT. It translates to CASTHQGQGRNTIYF.

The V and J genes are TRBV19 and TRBJ2-3, with D perhaps TRBD2 (5 bases). Germline assignment: CDR1 LNHDA and CDR2 SQIVND (reference sequence). V was cut by 4 bases and J by 4 bases, with 9 bases left in between. The CDR3 loop spans 13 amino acids. This CDR3 reads CASSNQRADTQYF. As DNA, the CDR3 is TGTGCCAGTAGTAATCAGAGGGCAGATACGCAGTATTTT.